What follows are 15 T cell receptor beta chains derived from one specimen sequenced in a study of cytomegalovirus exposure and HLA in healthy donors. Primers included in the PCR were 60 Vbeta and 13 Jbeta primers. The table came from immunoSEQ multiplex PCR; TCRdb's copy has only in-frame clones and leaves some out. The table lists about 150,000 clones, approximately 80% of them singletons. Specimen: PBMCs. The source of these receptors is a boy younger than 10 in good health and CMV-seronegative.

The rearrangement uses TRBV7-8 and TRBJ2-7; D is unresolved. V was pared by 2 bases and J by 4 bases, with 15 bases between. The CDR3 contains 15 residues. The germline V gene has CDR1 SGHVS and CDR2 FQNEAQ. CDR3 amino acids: CASSLLSVLGYEQYF. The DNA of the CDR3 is TGTGCCAGCAGCTTATTAAGCGTCTTGGGTTACGAGCAGTACTTC. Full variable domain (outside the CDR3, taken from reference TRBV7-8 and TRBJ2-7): GAGVSQSPRYKVAKRGQDVALRCDPISGHVSLFWYQQALGQGPEFLTYFQNEAQLDKSGLPSDRFFAERPEGSVSTLKIQRTQQEDSAVYLCASSLLSVLGYEQYFGPGTRLTVT.

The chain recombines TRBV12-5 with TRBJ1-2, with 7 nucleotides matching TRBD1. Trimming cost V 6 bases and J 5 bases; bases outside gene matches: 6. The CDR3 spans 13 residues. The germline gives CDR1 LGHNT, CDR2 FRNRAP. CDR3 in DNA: TGTGCTAGTGGGTCGACAGGGAAGTATGGCTACACCTTC. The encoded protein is CASGSTGKYGYTF.

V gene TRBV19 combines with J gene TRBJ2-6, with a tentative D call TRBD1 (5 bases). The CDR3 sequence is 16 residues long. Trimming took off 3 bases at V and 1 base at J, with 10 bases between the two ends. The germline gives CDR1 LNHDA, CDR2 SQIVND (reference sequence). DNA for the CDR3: TGTGCCAGTAGTATTGGTAGGGGATCTGGGGCCAACGTCCTGACTTTC. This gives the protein CASSIGRGSGANVLTF.

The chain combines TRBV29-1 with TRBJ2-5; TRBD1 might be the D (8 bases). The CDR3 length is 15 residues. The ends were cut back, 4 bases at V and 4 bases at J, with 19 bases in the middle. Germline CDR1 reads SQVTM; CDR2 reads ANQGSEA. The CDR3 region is CSVGAQGGVGETQYF. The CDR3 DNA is TGCAGCGTTGGAGCACAGGGGGGGGTAGGAGAGACCCAGTACTTC.

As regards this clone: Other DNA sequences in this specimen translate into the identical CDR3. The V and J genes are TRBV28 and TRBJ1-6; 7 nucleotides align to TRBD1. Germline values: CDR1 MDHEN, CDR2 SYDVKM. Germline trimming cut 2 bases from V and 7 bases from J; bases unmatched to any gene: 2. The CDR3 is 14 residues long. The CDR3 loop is CASSLGTANSPLHF. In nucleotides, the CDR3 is TGTGCCAGCAGTTTAGGGACAGCAAATTCACCCCTCCACTTT.

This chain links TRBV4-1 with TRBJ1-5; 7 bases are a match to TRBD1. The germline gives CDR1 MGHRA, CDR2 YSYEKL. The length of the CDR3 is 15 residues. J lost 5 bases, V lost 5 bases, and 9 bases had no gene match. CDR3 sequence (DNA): TGCGCCAGCAGCGCGGAGGACAGGCTTTATCAGCCCCAGCATTTT. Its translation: CASSAEDRLYQPQHF.

CDR3 sequence: CASSLTRGGKLFF. The CDR3 nucleotides are TGTGCCAGCAGCCTGACCCGAGGTGGAAAACTGTTTTTT. This chain links TRBV6-5 with TRBJ1-4; D ambiguous. V lost 6 bases and J 10 bases, leaving 15 bases between the germline ends. The CDR3 runs to 13 residues. CDR1 is MNHEY, CDR2 SVGAGI, per germline.

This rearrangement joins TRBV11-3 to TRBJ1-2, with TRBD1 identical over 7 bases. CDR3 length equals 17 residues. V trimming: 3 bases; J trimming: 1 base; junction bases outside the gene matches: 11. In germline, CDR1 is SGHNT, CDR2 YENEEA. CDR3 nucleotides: TGTGCCAGCAGCTTCAGTACCGGGACAGATTATAACTATGGCTACACCTTC. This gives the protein CASSFSTGTDYNYGYTF.

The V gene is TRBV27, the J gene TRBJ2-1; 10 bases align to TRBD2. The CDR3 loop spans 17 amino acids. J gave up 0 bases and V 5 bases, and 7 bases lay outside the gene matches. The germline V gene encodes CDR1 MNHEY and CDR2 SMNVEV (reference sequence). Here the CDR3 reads CASSPRTSGSSYNEQFF. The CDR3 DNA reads TGTGCCAGCAGTCCCAGGACTAGCGGATCCTCCTACAATGAGCAGTTCTTC.

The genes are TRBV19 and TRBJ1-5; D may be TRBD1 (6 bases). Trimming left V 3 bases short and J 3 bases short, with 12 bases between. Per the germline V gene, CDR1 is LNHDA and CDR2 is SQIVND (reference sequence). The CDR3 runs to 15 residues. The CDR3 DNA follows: TGTGCCAGTAGTATCGGGACATCGTTCAATCAGCCCCAGCATTTT. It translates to CASSIGTSFNQPQHF.

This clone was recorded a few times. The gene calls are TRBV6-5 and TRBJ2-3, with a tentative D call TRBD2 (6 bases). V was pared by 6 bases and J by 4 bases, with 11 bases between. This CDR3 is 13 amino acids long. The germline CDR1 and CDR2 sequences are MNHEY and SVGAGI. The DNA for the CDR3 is TGTGCCAGCAGCTTAAGACTAGCAGATACGCAGTATTTT. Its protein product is CASSLRLADTQYF.

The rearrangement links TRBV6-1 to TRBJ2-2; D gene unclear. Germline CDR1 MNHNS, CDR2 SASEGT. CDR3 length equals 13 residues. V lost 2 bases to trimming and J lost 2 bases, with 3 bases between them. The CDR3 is CASSESNTGELFF. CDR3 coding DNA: TGTGCCAGCAGTGAAAGCAACACCGGGGAGCTGTTTTTT.

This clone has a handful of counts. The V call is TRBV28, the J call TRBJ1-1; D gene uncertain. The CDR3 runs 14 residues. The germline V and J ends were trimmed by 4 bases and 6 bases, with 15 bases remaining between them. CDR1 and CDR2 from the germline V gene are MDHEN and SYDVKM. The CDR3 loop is CASSSGGMVPEAFF. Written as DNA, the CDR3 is TGTGCCAGCAGTTCCGGAGGCATGGTGCCTGAAGCTTTCTTT. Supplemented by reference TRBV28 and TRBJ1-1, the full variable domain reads DVKVTQSSRYLVKRTGEKVFLECVQDMDHENMFWYRQDPGLGLRLIYFSYDVKMKEKGDIPEGYSVSREKKERFSLILESASTNQTSMYLCASSSGGMVPEAFFGQGTRLTVV.

In DNA, the CDR3 is TGTGCCAGCAGCGTAGATCCGAGCCTCGGAAACACCATATATTTT. Protein: CASSVDPSLGNTIYF. The chain joins TRBV9 to TRBJ1-3; D gene uncertain. CDR1 is SGDLS, CDR2 YYNGEE, per germline. The V gene lost 0 bases and the J gene lost 4 bases, with 11 bases spanning the gap. The CDR3 loop spans 15 amino acids.

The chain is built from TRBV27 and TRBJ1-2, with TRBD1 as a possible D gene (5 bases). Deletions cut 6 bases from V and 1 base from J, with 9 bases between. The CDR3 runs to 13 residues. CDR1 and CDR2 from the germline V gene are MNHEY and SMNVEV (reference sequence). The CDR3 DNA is TGTGCCAGCAGCCCCAGGGATAACTATGGCTACACCTTC. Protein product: CASSPRDNYGYTF.